One TCR beta chain is described in this entry. Profiled with immunoSEQ multiplex PCR; TCRdb holds only in-frame clones, not every one. Counted here are approximately 58,000 clones, about 85% occurring once; the ten biggest clones make up roughly 18%. No infections or other immune events were documented during collection. The CDR3 totals 15 residues. The germline V gene has CDR1 SNHLY and CDR2 FYNNEI. After removal of 1 base from V and 7 bases from J, the junction contained 4 bases not matched to a gene. The data are from a study of identifying expanded T cells in peripheral blood. The specimen sequenced was blood. V gene TRBV2 combines with J gene TRBJ2-1; 10 bases map to TRBD2. This sequence originates from a person between 18 and 69 years old in good health. The CDR3 DNA reads TGTGCCAGCAGTGAAGTAGCGGGGGGCAGGAATGAGCAGTTCTTC. This encodes CASSEVAGGRNEQFF. The full variable domain, its missing parts supplied by reference TRBV2 and TRBJ2-1, is EPEVTQTPSHQVTQMGQEVILRCVPISNHLYFYWYRQILGQKVEFLVSFYNNEISEKSEIFDDQFSVERPDGSNFTLKIRSTKLEDSAMYFCASSEVAGGRNEQFFGPGTRLTVL.